These T cell receptor beta chains were read from a single sample in a study of neurological immune-mediated disorders. TCRdb processed the 5' RACE reads anew with MiXCR; each CDR3 protein has one entry. The table has tens of thousands of distinct CDR3 sequences, 6.5% to 8.5% seen once; the top ten hold 4% to 5.5%. Sequencing was done on a sample of PBMCs. Receptor source: a middle-aged woman in good health. Each CDR3 is given with its conserved first and last residue. Each record gives: J gene, V gene, CDR3 protein.

TRBJ2-3	TRBV7-9	CASSSPGISTDTQYF
TRBJ1-1	TRBV29-1	CSVHRDGNTEAFF
TRBJ1-5	TRBV7-2	CASSLVPNSNQPQHF
TRBJ1-2	TRBV30	CAWGRQGMNYGYTF
TRBJ2-1	TRBV27	CASSSWTLNEQFF
TRBJ2-2	TRBV14	CASSQVYTGELFF
TRBJ1-5	TRBV7-8	CASSFGGLSNQPQHF
TRBJ1-5	TRBV3-1	CASSQVSGSNQPQHF
TRBJ1-4	TRBV5-1	CASSTTPGVEKLFF
TRBJ2-1	TRBV5-1	CASSPLATYNEQFF
TRBJ2-7	TRBV27	CVSAQGPYEQYF
TRBJ2-7	TRBV7-6	CASSLESSGTVYEQYF
TRBJ2-1	TRBV27	CASSASSGLYNEQFF
TRBJ2-1	TRBV20-1	CSARPWTGDNEQFF
TRBJ2-5	TRBV20-1	CSARDGQGKQETQYF
TRBJ2-1	TRBV6-2/TRBV6-3	CASSYSIFRGSHNEQFF
TRBJ1-6	TRBV6-5	CASSYSTEGHADSPLHF
TRBJ1-1	TRBV28	CASVRVGLNTEAFF
TRBJ2-3	TRBV29-1	CSGDRGGTDTQYF
TRBJ1-6	TRBV14	CASSRELDSPLHF
TRBJ2-5	TRBV5-1	CASRELGQKQETQYF
TRBJ1-1	TRBV5-1	CASSSGYMNTEAFF
TRBJ2-1	TRBV29-1	CSVEEGTNEQFF
TRBJ1-6	TRBV18	CASSPLPGSSPLHF
TRBJ1-1	TRBV20-1	CSARDYSSEGAFF